This T cell receptor (beta chain) was sequenced for a study of OX40 agonist ivuxolimab in advanced cancers. Broadly, across the study: Ivuxolimab, which targeted the costimulatory receptor OX40 (CD134), was an agonistic, fully human IgG2 monoclonal antibody. Intravenous ivuxolimab was administered to patients every 2 weeks at six dose levels: 0.01, 0.1, 0.3, 1.5, 3 and 10 mg/kg. Of the roughly 52 dose-escalation patients, hepatocellular carcinoma was present in roughly 19, melanoma in roughly 15, renal cell carcinoma in 9 and head and neck cancer in 9. In the dose-escalation cohort, roughly four fifths of patients were male, and the mean age was approximately 60 years, with a range of roughly 20 to 80. Prior anti-PD-1, anti-PD-L1 or anti-CTLA-4 therapy was permitted, and checkpoint inhibitors had been received by under 50% of dose-escalation patients. Three dose-escalation patients achieved partial responses, one with hepatocellular carcinoma and two with cutaneous melanoma. The point of sequencing TCRbeta in the periphery was to test whether ivuxolimab changed TCR sequence diversity and drove clonal T-cell expansion. The paper covers the monotherapy dose-escalation part of the phase I ivuxolimab trial, which included N ≈ 57 patients.

Compared with germline, V lacks 5 bases and J lacks 6 bases; bases without a gene match: 12. Spanning cysteine to phenylalanine, the CDR3 consists of 15 amino acids. CDR3 DNA is the only sequence kept; it has 45 bases, read in frame from the first base. Taken from the germline V gene (reference sequence), the CDR1 and CDR2 loops are SEHNR and FQNEAQ. For sequencing of the TCRbeta CDR3 region, genomic DNA was extracted from the sorted cells. The immunoSEQ Assay was used for sequencing of TCRbeta CDR3 regions. Drawn from immuneACCESS, this table holds only the in-frame rearrangements with V and J called that TCRdb kept. Clones are partly lost; checked studies trace under half to an unresolved V gene and leave the rest unexplained. For this sample the table gives tens of thousands of clones, of which 83% were detected only once. Of the sample, roughly 12% is held by the ten largest clones. The trial excluded patients who had a history of autoimmune disease or who were on systemic immunosuppression. Peripheral blood for TCR sequencing was drawn from every dose cohort at baseline, at cycle 4 day 1 and at cycle 7 day 1. Samples were obtained from an open-label, multicenter, first-in-human phase I dose-escalation trial of ivuxolimab. Adults with locally advanced or metastatic melanoma, renal cell, hepatocellular, or head and neck squamous cell carcinoma were enrolled in the trial. Before TCR sequencing, CD4+ and CD8+ T cells were separately sorted from peripheral blood.

The study at large found these results: The antigen specificity of the clonally expanded peripheral T cells was not determined. In partial responders in the 0.1-3.0 mg/kg groups, normalized peripheral clonal expansion was found to be among the lowest, especially among CD8+ T cells. Low levels of normalized T-cell clonal expansion were also seen in some nonresponding patients. On average, CD8+ T cells showed more expanded clones than CD4+ T cells after ivuxolimab. At doses of 0.1 to 3.0 mg/kg, clonal expansion of both CD4+ and CD8+ blood T cells was observed from baseline to week 6.

With respect to this clone: The specificity of this receptor is unknown. The sample holds no much larger clone one base away, and base qualities are not on file.

This sequence uses TRBV7-9 and TRBJ2-7; 8 middle bases align to TRBD1. This sequence originates from an adult with an advanced solid tumor such as melanoma, head and neck, liver or kidney cancer. The sample in question was CD4+ or CD8+ T cells sorted from blood, obtained in a trial of the OX40 agonist ivuxolimab. The DNA reads TGTGCCAGCAGCCCCCTCGGCGGACAGGGCATCGAGCAGTACTTC. This gives the protein CASSPLGGQGIEQYF.